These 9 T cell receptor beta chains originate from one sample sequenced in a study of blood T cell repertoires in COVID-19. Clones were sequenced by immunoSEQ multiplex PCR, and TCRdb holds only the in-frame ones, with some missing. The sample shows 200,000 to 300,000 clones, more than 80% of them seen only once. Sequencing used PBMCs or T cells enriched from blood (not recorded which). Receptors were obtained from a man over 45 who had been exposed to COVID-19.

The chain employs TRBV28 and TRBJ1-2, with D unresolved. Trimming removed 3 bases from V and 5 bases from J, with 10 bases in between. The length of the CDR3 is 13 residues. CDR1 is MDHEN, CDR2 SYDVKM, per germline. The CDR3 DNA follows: TGTGCCAGCAGTTTCCAGGAATATTATGGCTACACCTTC. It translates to CASSFQEYYGYTF.

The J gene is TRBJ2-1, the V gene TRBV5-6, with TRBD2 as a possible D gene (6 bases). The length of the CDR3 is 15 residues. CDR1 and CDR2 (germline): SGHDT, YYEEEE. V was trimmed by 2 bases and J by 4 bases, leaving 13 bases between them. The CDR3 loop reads CASSFPREVYNEQFF. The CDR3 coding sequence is TGTGCCAGCAGCTTCCCCAGGGAGGTTTACAATGAGCAGTTCTTC.

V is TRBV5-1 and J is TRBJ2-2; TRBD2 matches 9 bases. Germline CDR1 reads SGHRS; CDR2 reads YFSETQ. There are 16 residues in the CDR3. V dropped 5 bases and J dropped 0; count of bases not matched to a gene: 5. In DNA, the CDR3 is TGCGCCAGCAGGGAACCTAGCGGGGCGAACACCGGGGAGCTGTTTTTT. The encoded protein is CASREPSGANTGELFF.

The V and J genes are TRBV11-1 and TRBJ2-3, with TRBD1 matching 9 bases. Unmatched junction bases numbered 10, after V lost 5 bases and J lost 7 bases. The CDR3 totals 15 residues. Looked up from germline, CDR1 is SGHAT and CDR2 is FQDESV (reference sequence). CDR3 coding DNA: TGTGCCAGCAGCCCGGGGACAGGGTCATCGAATACGCAGTATTTT. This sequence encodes CASSPGTGSSNTQYF.

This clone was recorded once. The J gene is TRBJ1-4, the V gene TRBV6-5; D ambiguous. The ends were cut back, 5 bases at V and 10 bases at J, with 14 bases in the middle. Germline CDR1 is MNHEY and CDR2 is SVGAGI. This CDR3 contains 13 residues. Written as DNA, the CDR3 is TGTGCCAGCAGTCCGAGGATACCGGGAAAACTGTTTTTT. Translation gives CASSPRIPGKLFF.

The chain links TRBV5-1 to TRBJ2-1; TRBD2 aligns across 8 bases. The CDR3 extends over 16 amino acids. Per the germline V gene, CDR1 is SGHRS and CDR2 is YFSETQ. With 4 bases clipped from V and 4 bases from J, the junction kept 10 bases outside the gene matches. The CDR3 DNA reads TGCGCCAGCAGCCCCGCGGGGCTAGCGGGTTACAATGAGCAGTTCTTC. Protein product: CASSPAGLAGYNEQFF.

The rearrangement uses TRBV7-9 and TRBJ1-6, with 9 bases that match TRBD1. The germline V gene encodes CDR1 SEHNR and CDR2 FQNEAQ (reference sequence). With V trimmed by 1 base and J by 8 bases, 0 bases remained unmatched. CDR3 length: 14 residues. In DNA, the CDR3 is TGTGCCAGCAGCTTAGGACAGGGGGATTCACCCCTCCACTTT. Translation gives CASSLGQGDSPLHF.

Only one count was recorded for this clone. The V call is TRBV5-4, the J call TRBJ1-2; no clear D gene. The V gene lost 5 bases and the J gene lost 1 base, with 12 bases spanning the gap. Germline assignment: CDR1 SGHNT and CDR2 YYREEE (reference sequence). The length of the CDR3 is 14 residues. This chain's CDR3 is CASSYGGLNYGYTF. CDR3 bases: TGTGCCAGCAGTTACGGCGGACTTAACTATGGCTACACCTTC.

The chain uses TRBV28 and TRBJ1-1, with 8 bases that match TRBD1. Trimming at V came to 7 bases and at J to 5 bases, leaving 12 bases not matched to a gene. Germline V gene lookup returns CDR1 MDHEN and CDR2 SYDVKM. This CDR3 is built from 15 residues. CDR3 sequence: CASITTGTGGTEAFF. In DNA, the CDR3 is TGTGCCAGCATTACCACCGGGACAGGTGGAACTGAAGCTTTCTTT.